Below are 4 T cell receptor beta chains sequenced from a single sample in a study of blood T cells in healthy people across ages. Together with a sample-barcoded 5' primer, a J-beta primer mix was included in a second PCR lasting roughly 6 to 12 cycles. TCRdb redid the calling of the 5' RACE reads with MiXCR, one entry per CDR3 protein. The sample carries approximately 960,000 distinct CDR3 sequences, about 28% recorded once. This same sample was also taken into another study, of T cells of mothers and their children.

The specimen sequenced was blood. The source of these receptors is a woman aged 40 to 49 in good health.

This clonotype was seen a few times. This rearrangement joins TRBV5-5 to TRBJ2-7, with TRBD1 identical over 11 bases. Germline V lookup: CDR1 SGHKS, CDR2 YYEKEE (reference sequence). V lost 4 bases to trimming and J lost 5 bases; unmatched junction nucleotides: 8. The CDR3 runs 15 residues. The CDR3 protein is CASSLDRGRPNEQYF. As DNA, the CDR3 is TGTGCCAGCAGCCTGGACAGGGGGCGCCCCAACGAGCAGTACTTC.

This clonotype was observed a few times. The chain uses TRBV5-5 and TRBJ1-1; TRBD1 agrees at 9 bases. This CDR3 is 15 amino acids long. The trim removed 4 bases at V and 3 bases at J, leaving 7 bases unmatched. CDR1 is SGHKS, CDR2 YYEKEE, per germline (reference sequence). The CDR3 DNA sequence: TGTGCCAGCAGCCCCCGGGACAGGGCCGACACTGAAGCTTTCTTT. This sequence encodes CASSPRDRADTEAFF.

J is TRBJ1-1 and V is TRBV10-3; no definite D call. The V and J ends lost 5 bases and 2 bases respectively, with 9 bases between them. The CDR3 has 13 residues. The germline V gene encodes CDR1 ENHRY and CDR2 SYGVKD. CDR3 amino acids: CAISPGINTEAFF. CDR3 in DNA: TGTGCCATCAGTCCAGGTATTAACACTGAAGCTTTCTTT.

This clonotype was counted at least ten times. The CDR3 here is CSAPGRRISYEQYF. In nucleotides, the CDR3 is TGCAGCGCACCGGGACGGAGGATCTCCTACGAGCAGTACTTC. This chain joins TRBV29-1 and TRBJ2-7, with D perhaps given as TRBD1 or TRBD2 (5 bases each). Germline loops: CDR1 SQVTM, CDR2 ANQGSEA. With 7 bases removed from V and 0 bases from J, the gap between germline ends came to 16 bases. The CDR3 contains 14 residues.